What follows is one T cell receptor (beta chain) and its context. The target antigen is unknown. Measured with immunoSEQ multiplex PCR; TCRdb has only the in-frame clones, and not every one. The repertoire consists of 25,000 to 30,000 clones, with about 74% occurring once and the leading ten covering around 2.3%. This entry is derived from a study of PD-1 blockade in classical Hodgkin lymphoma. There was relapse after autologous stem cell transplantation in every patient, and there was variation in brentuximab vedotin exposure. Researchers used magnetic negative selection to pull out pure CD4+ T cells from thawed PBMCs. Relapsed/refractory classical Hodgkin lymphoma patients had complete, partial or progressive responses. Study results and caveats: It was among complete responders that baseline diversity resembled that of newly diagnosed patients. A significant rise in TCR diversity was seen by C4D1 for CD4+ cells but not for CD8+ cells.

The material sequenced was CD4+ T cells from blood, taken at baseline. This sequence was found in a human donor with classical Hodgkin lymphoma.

The CDR3 nucleotides are TGCGCCAGCAGCGGGGGGGCAAAATGGGAGACCCAGTACTTC. This translates into CASSGGAKWETQYF. The chain is built from TRBV10-2 and TRBJ2-5; 8 bases line up with TRBD2. Germline CDR1 WSHSY, CDR2 SAAADI. With 6 bases clipped from V and 5 bases from J, the junction kept 8 bases outside the gene matches. This CDR3 has 14 amino acids.